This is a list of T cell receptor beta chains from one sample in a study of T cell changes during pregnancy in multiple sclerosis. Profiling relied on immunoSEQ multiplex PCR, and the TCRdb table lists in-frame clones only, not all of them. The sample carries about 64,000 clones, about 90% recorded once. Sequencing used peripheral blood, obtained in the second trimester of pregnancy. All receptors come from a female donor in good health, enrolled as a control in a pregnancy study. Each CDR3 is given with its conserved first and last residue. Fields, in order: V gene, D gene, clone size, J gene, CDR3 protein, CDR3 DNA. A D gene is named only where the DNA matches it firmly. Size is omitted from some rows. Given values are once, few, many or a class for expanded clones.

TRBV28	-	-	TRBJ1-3	CASRSYSGNTIYF	TGTGCCAGCAGATCCTACTCTGGAAACACCATATATTTT
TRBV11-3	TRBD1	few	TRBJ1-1	CASSPTGDTEAFF	TGTGCCAGCAGCCCGACAGGGGACACTGAAGCTTTCTTT
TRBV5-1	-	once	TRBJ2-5	CASSSGRTTGGETQYF	TGCGCCAGCAGCTCCGGAAGGACTACAGGCGGGGAGACCCAGTACTTC
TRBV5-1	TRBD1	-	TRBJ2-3	CASSAGGSGDTQYF	TGCGCCAGCAGCGCAGGGGGAAGTGGGGATACGCAGTATTTT
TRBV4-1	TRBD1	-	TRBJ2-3	CASSHTTGGRTDTQYF	TGCGCCAGCAGCCACACGACAGGGGGAAGGACAGATACGCAGTATTTT
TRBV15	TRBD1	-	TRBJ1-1	CATSRESTGGPAEAFF	TGTGCCACCAGCAGAGAATCAACAGGGGGACCGGCTGAAGCTTTCTTT
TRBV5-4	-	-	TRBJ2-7	CASSLGLSWDEQYF	TGTGCCAGCAGCCTGGGACTTTCTTGGGACGAGCAGTACTTC
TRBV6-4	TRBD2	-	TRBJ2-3	CASSDSAGAQDTQYF	TGTGCCAGCAGTGATTCAGCGGGAGCTCAAGATACGCAGTATTTT
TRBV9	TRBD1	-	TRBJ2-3	CASSTRTGQGITDTQYF	TGTGCCAGCAGCACGCGAACAGGACAGGGGATCACAGATACGCAGTATTTT
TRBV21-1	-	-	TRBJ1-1	CASSKAWRGGEDTEAFF	TGTGCCAGCAGCAAAGCGTGGAGGGGGGGCGAGGACACTGAAGCTTTCTTT
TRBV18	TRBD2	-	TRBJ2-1	CASSPPSGGRANEQFF	TGTGCCAGCTCACCACCCTCGGGGGGTAGGGCAAATGAGCAGTTCTTC
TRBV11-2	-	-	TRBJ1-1	CASSLQNTEAFF	TGTGCCAGCAGCTTACAGAACACTGAAGCTTTCTTT
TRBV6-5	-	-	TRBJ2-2	CASSPHFTGELFF	TGTGCCAGCAGCCCCCATTTCACCGGGGAGCTGTTTTTT
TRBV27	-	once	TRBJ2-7	CASRDKDYEQYF	TGTGCCAGCCGGGACAAAGACTACGAGCAGTACTTC
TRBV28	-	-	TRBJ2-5	CASLRGIQETQYF	TGTGCCAGCCTCCGCGGGATACAAGAGACCCAGTACTTC
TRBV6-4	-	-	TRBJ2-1	CASSEESSRNEQFF	TGTGCCAGCAGTGAGGAGAGTTCTCGGAATGAGCAGTTCTTC
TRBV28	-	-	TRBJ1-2	CASSFTGKDGYTF	TGTGCCAGCAGTTTTACAGGGAAGGATGGCTACACCTTC
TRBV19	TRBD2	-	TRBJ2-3	CASRGFNGQRGGLVDTDTQYF	TGTGCCAGTAGGGGATTTAACGGCCAGCGGGGGGGCCTGGTCGACACAGATACGCAGTATTTT
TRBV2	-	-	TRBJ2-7	CASTRAGGLGGRASYEQYF	TGTGCCAGCACTCGAGCAGGGGGCCTGGGAGGGAGGGCCTCCTACGAGCAGTACTTC
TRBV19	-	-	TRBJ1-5	CAGGHSRGNQPQHF	TGTGCCGGAGGTCACTCAAGGGGCAATCAGCCCCAGCATTTT
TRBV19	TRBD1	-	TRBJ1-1	CASSLQGASTEAFF	TGTGCCAGTAGCCTACAGGGGGCCTCCACTGAAGCTTTCTTT
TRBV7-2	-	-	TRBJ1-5	CASSLAEGPNQPQHF	TGTGCCAGCAGCTTAGCGGAGGGTCCTAATCAGCCCCAGCATTTT
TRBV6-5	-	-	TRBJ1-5	CASSYSGFSNQPQHF	TGTGCCAGCAGTTATTCAGGGTTTAGCAATCAGCCCCAGCATTTT
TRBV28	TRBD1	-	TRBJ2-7	CASSTMDRLSGDEQYF	TGTGCCAGCAGTACAATGGACAGGCTGAGTGGCGACGAGCAGTACTTC
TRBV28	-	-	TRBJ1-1	CASSLAGGGSATEAFF	TGTGCCAGCAGTTTAGCCGGGGGGGGGTCGGCCACTGAAGCTTTCTTT
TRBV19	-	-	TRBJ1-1	CASSGVYSGGAFF	TGTGCCAGTAGTGGGGTTTACAGTGGAGGGGCTTTCTTT
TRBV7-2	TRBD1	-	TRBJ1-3	CASSLAGQGGNTIYF	TGTGCCAGCAGCTTAGCTGGACAGGGAGGAAACACCATATATTTT
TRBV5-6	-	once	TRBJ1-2	CASSGGEDGYTF	TGTGCCAGCAGCGGAGGCGAGGATGGCTACACCTTC
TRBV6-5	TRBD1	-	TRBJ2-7	CASREPGQGIYEQYF	TGTGCCAGCAGAGAACCGGGACAGGGGATATACGAGCAGTACTTC
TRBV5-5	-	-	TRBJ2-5	CASSLPRGLGQETQYF	TGTGCCAGCAGCTTGCCCAGGGGCCTAGGGCAAGAGACCCAGTACTTC
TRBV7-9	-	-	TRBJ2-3	CASSPPRSRSGDTQYF	TGTGCCAGCAGCCCCCCTCGGAGCAGAAGCGGAGATACGCAGTATTTT
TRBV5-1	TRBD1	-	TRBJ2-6	CASSLWGDRAGANVLTF	TGCGCCAGCAGCTTGTGGGGGGACAGGGCCGGGGCCAACGTCCTGACTTTC
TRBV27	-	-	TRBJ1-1	CASSTVLSREAFF	TGTGCCAGTTCGACAGTACTTAGCCGAGAAGCTTTCTTT
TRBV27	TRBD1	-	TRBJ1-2	CASSLTTQGAAGYTF	TGTGCCAGCAGTTTAACAACTCAGGGGGCTGCTGGCTACACCTTC
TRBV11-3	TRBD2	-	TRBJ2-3	CASSPPGTSGTASTDTQYF	TGTGCCAGCAGCCCCCCGGGGACTAGCGGCACGGCGAGCACAGATACGCAGTATTTT
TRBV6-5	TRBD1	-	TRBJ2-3	CASRRGQGRTDTQYF	TGTGCCAGCAGGCGCGGACAGGGAAGGACAGATACGCAGTATTTT
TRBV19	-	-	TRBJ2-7	CASSRTVSDEQYF	TGTGCCAGTTCCAGGACAGTTTCGGACGAGCAGTACTTC
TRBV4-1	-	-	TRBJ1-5	CASSQWWDTGTGQPQHF	TGCGCCAGCAGCCAATGGTGGGACACAGGGACCGGTCAGCCCCAGCATTTT
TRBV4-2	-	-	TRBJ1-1	CASSQDRGSTEAFF	TGTGCCAGCAGCCAAGATCGCGGGAGCACTGAAGCTTTCTTT
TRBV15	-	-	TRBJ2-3	CATRGYRKIPDTQYF	TGTGCCACCAGGGGTTACAGGAAGATCCCAGATACGCAGTATTTT
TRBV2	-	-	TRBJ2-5	CASKAGSETQYF	TGTGCCAGCAAGGCAGGGTCGGAGACCCAGTACTTC